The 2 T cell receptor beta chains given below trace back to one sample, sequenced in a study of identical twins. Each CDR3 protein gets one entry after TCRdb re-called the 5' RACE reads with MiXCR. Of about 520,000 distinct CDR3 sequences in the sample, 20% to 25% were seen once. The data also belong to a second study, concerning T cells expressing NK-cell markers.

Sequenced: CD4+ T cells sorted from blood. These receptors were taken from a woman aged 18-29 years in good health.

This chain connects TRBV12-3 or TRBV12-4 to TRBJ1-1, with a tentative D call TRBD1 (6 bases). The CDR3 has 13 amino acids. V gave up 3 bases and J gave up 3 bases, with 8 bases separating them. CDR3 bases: TGTGCCAGCAGTTTTGGACAGCACACTGAAGCTTTCTTT. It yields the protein CASSFGQHTEAFF.

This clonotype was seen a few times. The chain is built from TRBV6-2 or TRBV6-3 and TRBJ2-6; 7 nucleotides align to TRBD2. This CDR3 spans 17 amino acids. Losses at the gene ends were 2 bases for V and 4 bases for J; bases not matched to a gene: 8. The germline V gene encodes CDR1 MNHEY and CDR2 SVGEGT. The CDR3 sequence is CASSYGRGSSGANVLTF. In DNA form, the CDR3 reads TGTGCCAGCAGTTACGGGAGGGGAAGTTCCGGGGCCAACGTCCTGACTTTC.